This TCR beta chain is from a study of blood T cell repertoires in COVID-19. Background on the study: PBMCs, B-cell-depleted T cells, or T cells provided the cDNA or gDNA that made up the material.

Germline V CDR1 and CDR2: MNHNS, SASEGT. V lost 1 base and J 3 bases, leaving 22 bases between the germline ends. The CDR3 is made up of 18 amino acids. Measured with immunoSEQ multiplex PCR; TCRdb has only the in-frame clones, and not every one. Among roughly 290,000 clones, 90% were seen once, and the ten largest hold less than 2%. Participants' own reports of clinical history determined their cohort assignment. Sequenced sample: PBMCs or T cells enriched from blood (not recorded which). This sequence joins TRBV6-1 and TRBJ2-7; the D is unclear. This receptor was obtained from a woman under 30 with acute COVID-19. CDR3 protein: CASSEGQRWQPRYYEQYF. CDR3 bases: TGTGCCAGCAGTGAAGGTCAGAGGTGGCAACCTAGGTACTACGAGCAGTACTTC.